Shown below are 22 T cell receptor beta chains from a single sample sequenced in a study of read filtering for tumor transcriptome and immune sequencing. Molecular barcoded adaptors covering alpha/delta and beta/gamma chains were used on about 390 ng RNA. TCRdb re-called the reads with MiXCR, one entry per CDR3 protein. The table shows 50,000 or so distinct CDR3 sequences, with roughly 20% occurring only once. The sample taken for sequencing was a population of CD138-negative cells sorted from bone marrow. These receptors were obtained from a donor at least 40 years old with multiple myeloma.

This clonotype has just a few counts. The chain couples TRBV7-2 to TRBJ2-1, with D perhaps matching TRBD2 (7 bases). This CDR3 has 15 amino acids. V lost 2 bases and J lost 8, with 16 bases in between. Germline V gene data show CDR1 as SGHTA and CDR2 as FQGNSA. CDR3 protein: CASSLWGGQADEQFF. The CDR3 DNA is TGTGCCAGCAGCTTATGGGGGGGGCAAGCTGATGAGCAGTTCTTC.

This clonotype was found many times. The chain employs TRBV29-1 and TRBJ2-2; TRBD2 matches at 15 bases. The CDR3 spans 14 residues. Germline V lookup: CDR1 SQVTM, CDR2 ANQGSEA. V shed 6 bases and J 7 bases; nucleotides not matched to a gene: 3. CDR3 in amino acids: CSVRTSGRVGELFF. DNA for the CDR3: TGCAGCGTCCGGACTAGCGGGAGGGTCGGGGAGCTGTTTTTT.

At least ten counts were recorded for this clonotype. The chain joins TRBV29-1 to TRBJ2-1; 7 bases are shared with TRBD2. Unmatched junction bases numbered 13, after V lost 2 bases and J lost 0 bases. Looked up from germline, CDR1 is SQVTM and CDR2 is ANQGSEA. The CDR3 is made up of 18 amino acids. The CDR3 bases are TGCAGCGTTGAACTCGTCGCTCCCGGGAGGAGCTCCTACAATGAGCAGTTCTTC. Protein sequence: CSVELVAPGRSSYNEQFF.

This clonotype has a handful of counts. The chain uses TRBV5-4 and TRBJ2-2, with unresolved D. This CDR3 has 16 amino acids. Between the trimmed V and J ends, which lost 0 bases and 1 base, there was a span of 10 bases. In germline, CDR1 is SGHNT, CDR2 YYREEE (reference sequence). This chain's CDR3 is CASSLEAARNTGELFF. CDR3 DNA: TGTGCCAGCAGCTTGGAGGCGGCTCGGAACACCGGGGAGCTGTTTTTT.

There are a few counts of this clonotype. The rearrangement uses TRBV5-1 and TRBJ2-2; no clear D gene. V was clipped by 0 bases and J by 7 bases, with 10 bases between them. CDR3 length: 14 residues. Germline V gene sequence: CDR1 SGHRS, CDR2 YFSETQ. The CDR3 region is CASSLEPGVGELFF. As DNA, the CDR3 is TGCGCCAGCAGCTTGGAGCCAGGAGTCGGGGAGCTGTTTTTT.

In regard to this clonotype: A much larger clone lies a single base off, so this may be a read error. The V gene is TRBV12-3 or TRBV12-4, the J gene TRBJ2-1; TRBD2 matches 11 bases. CDR3 length equals 18 residues. DNA for the CDR3: TGTGCCAGCAGTGAATTCGAAGTAGCGGGAGGGGTCTACAATGAGCGGTTCTTC. The encoded protein is CASSEFEVAGGVYNERFF.

This clonotype was observed many times. This chain links TRBV20-1 with TRBJ2-5, with TRBD2 matching over 8 bases. The CDR3 sequence is 15 residues long. Germline V gene data show CDR1 as DFQATT and CDR2 as SNEGSKA (reference sequence). The V gene end was trimmed by 5 bases and the J gene end by 0 bases; junction bases not matched to a gene: 8. CDR3 DNA sequence: TGCAGTGCTCCCCCGGGACTAGGAGACCAAGAGACCCAGTACTTC. Its protein is CSAPPGLGDQETQYF.

This clonotype was picked up many times. The chain has TRBV20-1 and TRBJ2-7; 10 bases match TRBD2. Trimming at V came to 6 bases and at J to 5 bases, leaving 4 bases not matched to a gene. Germline-derived CDR1 and CDR2 are DFQATT and SNEGSKA (reference sequence). The CDR3 contains 12 residues. CDR3 sequence reads: CSASAGGDEQYF. The CDR3 region has the DNA TGCAGTGCCTCAGCGGGAGGGGACGAGCAGTACTTC.

In this sample, this clonotype turned up many times. The chain employs TRBV24-1 and TRBJ2-2; 7 nucleotides line up with TRBD1. J lost 0 bases, V lost 2 bases, and 5 bases had no gene match. Germline lookup yields CDR1 KGHDR and CDR2 SFDVKD. CDR3 length: 17 residues. The CDR3 here is CATSDSSQGTNTGELFF. CDR3 coding DNA: TGTGCCACCAGTGATTCCTCACAGGGGACGAACACCGGGGAGCTGTTTTTT.

This clonotype was counted at least ten times. This chain uses TRBV20-1 with TRBJ2-3; TRBD2 is a possible D gene (5 bases). CDR1 DFQATT and CDR2 SNEGSKA come from the germline V gene (reference sequence). The length of the CDR3 is 12 residues. Trimming took off 0 bases at V and 10 bases at J, with 11 bases between the two ends. The CDR3 sequence is CSARDLGSSQYF. The CDR3 nucleotides read TGCAGTGCTAGAGATTTGGGGAGTTCGCAGTATTTT.

This clonotype appeared many times. This sequence joins TRBV6-2 or TRBV6-3 and TRBJ2-2, with TRBD1 as a possible D gene (7 bases). Germline loops: CDR1 MNHEY, CDR2 SVGEGT. The germline V and J ends were trimmed by 11 bases and 6 bases, with 16 bases remaining between them. The CDR3 extends over 13 amino acids. The CDR3 coding sequence is TGTGCCGGCGGGACAGCGTCATCCGGGGAGCTGTTTTTT. Its protein product is CAGGTASSGELFF.

Concerning this clonotype: A much larger clonotype is one base distant, so this may be a read error. The conserved closing phenylalanine or tryptophan is absent in this CDR3, likely reflecting a read error. V is TRBV7-2 and J is TRBJ2-5; TRBD1 is a possible D gene (6 bases). The CDR3 sequence is 15 residues long. V was clipped by 4 bases and J by 5 bases, with 17 bases between them. CDR1 and CDR2 from the germline V gene are SGHTA and FQGNSA. CDR3: CASSSNRVLGETQYL. CDR3 DNA: TGTGCCAGCAGCTCGAACAGGGTTTTAGGGGAGACCCAGTACCTC.

In this sample, this clonotype turned up many times. The rearrangement uses TRBV10-3 and TRBJ1-1; unclear D gene. Trimming removed 4 bases from V and 0 bases from J, with 9 bases in between. Germline CDR1 reads ENHRY; CDR2 reads SYGVKD. The CDR3 consists of 14 residues. CDR3 loop: CAISAASMNTEAFF. The CDR3 DNA reads TGTGCCATCAGTGCGGCCAGCATGAACACTGAAGCTTTCTTT.

This clonotype was seen at least ten times. V usage is TRBV7-6 and J usage is TRBJ2-1; no clear D. V was shortened by 5 bases and J by 12 bases, with 14 bases between the two germline ends. Germline CDR1 is SGHVS and CDR2 is FNYEAQ. The CDR3 length is 12 residues. For the CDR3, the DNA is TGTGCCAGCAGCCAGGACCCATCGGGGCAGTTCTTC. Amino acids: CASSQDPSGQFF.

The chain carries TRBV5-5 and TRBJ1-5; 7 bases agree with TRBD1. The germline V gene encodes CDR1 SGHKS and CDR2 YYEKEE (reference sequence). The V and J ends lost 2 bases and 4 bases, in that order; junction bases with no gene match: 3. The CDR3 spans 14 residues. The CDR3 reads CASSLGGENQPQHF. The DNA for the CDR3 is TGTGCCAGCAGCTTAGGGGGCGAGAATCAGCCCCAGCATTTT.

This clonotype has at least ten counts. The chain combines TRBV6-6 with TRBJ2-7; D may be TRBD2 (6 bases). Trimming stripped 7 bases from V and 2 bases from J, with 18 bases between. Germline V gene sequence: CDR1 MNHNY, CDR2 SVGAGI (reference sequence). The CDR3 is 15 amino acids. CDR3 protein: CASTSHLGGTYEQYF. Here the CDR3 DNA reads TGTGCCAGCACTTCTCATTTAGGAGGGACCTACGAGCAGTACTTC.

This clonotype was counted many times. The rearrangement links TRBV19 to TRBJ1-2, with a tentative D call TRBD1 (5 bases). Germline values: CDR1 LNHDA, CDR2 SQIVND (reference sequence). The CDR3 runs 14 residues. Trimming left V 8 bases short and J 3 bases short, with 16 bases between. The CDR3 reads CASAQAGTHYGYTF. The CDR3 DNA sequence: TGTGCCAGTGCCCAGGCCGGGACCCACTATGGCTACACCTTC.

In its sample, this clonotype was seen many times. The J gene is TRBJ1-1, the V gene TRBV18, with unresolved D. With 2 bases removed from V and 10 bases from J, the gap between germline ends came to 14 bases. Germline assignment: CDR1 KGHSH and CDR2 LQKENI. This CDR3 has 13 amino acids. The DNA of the CDR3 is TGTGCCAGCTCACCAGCCAACGACCGTAGAGCTTTCTTT. The encoded protein is CASSPANDRRAFF.

This clonotype has only a few counts. The J gene is TRBJ1-1, the V gene TRBV3-1; 12 bases match TRBD1. Looked up from germline, CDR1 is LGHDT and CDR2 is YNNKEL (reference sequence). This CDR3 is built from 21 residues. V gave up 3 bases and J gave up 7 bases; unmatched junction bases: 24. CDR3 loop: CASSQSMGQGALWLWYGEAFF. The CDR3 DNA follows: TGTGCCAGCAGCCAGTCTATGGGACAGGGGGCGCTTTGGTTGTGGTACGGTGAAGCTTTCTTT.

This clonotype was found many times. The rearrangement links TRBV13 to TRBJ2-1; TRBD1 or TRBD2 may be the D gene (7 bases each). The V end was cut by 5 bases, the J end by 0 bases, with 14 bases between. The V gene's germline CDR1 is PRHDT and CDR2 FYEKMQ (reference sequence). The CDR3 consists of 16 residues. CDR3: CASSISRGGSYNEQFF. The CDR3 DNA is TGTGCCAGCAGCATCTCCAGGGGGGGCTCCTACAATGAGCAGTTCTTC.

In its sample, this clonotype was seen many times. The chain uses TRBV29-1 and TRBJ2-1; the D gene is possibly TRBD2 (6 bases). This CDR3 has 10 amino acids. V was cut by 7 bases and J by 10 bases, with 11 bases left in between. The germline V gene encodes CDR1 SQVTM and CDR2 ANQGSEA. The chain's CDR3 is CSAGGEEQFF. The CDR3 DNA reads TGCAGCGCCGGGGGAGAAGAGCAGTTCTTC.

This clonotype ranks as medium-sized. The chain employs TRBV7-6 and TRBJ2-1; 12 positions agree with TRBD2. J gave up 9 bases and V 1 base, and 4 bases lay outside the gene matches. Germline CDR1 is SGHVS and CDR2 is FNYEAQ. The CDR3 has 15 residues. CDR3 sequence (DNA): TGTGCCAGCAGCTTAGAGACTAGCGGGAGAATTGAGCAGTTCTTC. Translation gives CASSLETSGRIEQFF.